This T cell receptor (beta chain) is drawn from a study of cytomegalovirus exposure and HLA in healthy donors. Overall study findings and caveats: When a later analysis was performed, an Asian-associated ancestry cluster reportedly had fewer N-insertions than the roughly 640-donor mean.

On this clone: The antigen is unknown.

CDR1 and CDR2 (germline): SGHTA, FQGNSA. The V segment lost 2 bases and the J segment 4 bases; nucleotides outside the gene matches: 16. The CDR3 has 18 amino acids. The PCR made use of 60 Vbeta and 13 Jbeta primers. The assay was immunoSEQ multiplex PCR, and TCRdb's table has in-frame clones only and misses some. The sample has 150,000 or so clones, around 78% seen once. Material: PBMCs. The chain recombines TRBV7-2 with TRBJ1-2; 7 bases map to TRBD1. The source is a woman aged 18-30 years in good health and CMV-seronegative. This chain's CDR3 is CASSLNTGTAIAFYGYTF. DNA of the CDR3: TGTGCCAGCAGCTTAAACACCGGGACAGCGATCGCCTTCTATGGCTACACCTTC.